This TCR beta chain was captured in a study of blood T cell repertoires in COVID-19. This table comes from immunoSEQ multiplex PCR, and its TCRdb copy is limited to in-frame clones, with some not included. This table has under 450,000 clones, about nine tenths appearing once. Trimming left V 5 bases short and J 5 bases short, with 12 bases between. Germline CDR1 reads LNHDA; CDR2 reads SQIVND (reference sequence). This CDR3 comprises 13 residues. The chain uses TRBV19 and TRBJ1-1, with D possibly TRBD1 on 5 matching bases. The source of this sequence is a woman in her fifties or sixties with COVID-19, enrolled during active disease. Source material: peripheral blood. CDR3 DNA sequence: TGTGCCAGTAGTTTCTCGGGGGAAACTGAAGCTTTCTTT. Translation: CASSFSGETEAFF.